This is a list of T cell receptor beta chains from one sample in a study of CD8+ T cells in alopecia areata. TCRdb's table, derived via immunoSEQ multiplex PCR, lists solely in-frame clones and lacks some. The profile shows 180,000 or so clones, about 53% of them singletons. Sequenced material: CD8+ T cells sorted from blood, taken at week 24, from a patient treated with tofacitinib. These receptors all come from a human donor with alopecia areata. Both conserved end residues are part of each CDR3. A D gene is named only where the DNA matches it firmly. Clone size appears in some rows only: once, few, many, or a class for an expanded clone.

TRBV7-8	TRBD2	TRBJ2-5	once	TGTGCCAGCAGCTTAGGGAGCGGGGGGATTCAAGAGACCCAGTACTTC	CASSLGSGGIQETQYF
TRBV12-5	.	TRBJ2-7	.	TGTGCTAGTGGTTTGCACAGGCCGCCCTACGAGCAGTACTTC	CASGLHRPPYEQYF
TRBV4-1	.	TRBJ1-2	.	TGCGCCAGCAGCGCAGGGAGAGGGGGCTATGGCTACACCTTC	CASSAGRGGYGYTF
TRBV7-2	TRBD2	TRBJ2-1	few	TGTGCCAGCAGCTTAGCGGCTAGCGGGGGTCGCCATGAGCAGTTCTTC	CASSLAASGGRHEQFF
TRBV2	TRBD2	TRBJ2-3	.	TGTGCCAGCGGCTCGACTAGCGGGGGTTCAGATACGCAGTATTTT	CASGSTSGGSDTQYF
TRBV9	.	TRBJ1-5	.	TGTGCCAGCAGCGGGACAGAAGGGGACAATCAGCCCCAGCATTTT	CASSGTEGDNQPQHF
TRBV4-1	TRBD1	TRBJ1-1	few	TGCGCCAGCAGCCATCAGACAGGGGGCTTATCGAACACTGAAGCTTTCTTT	CASSHQTGGLSNTEAFF
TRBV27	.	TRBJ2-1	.	TGTGCCAGCAGTTTATCAGGCCGTGAGCAGTTCTTC	CASSLSGREQFF
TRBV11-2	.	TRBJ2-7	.	TGTGCCAGCAGCTTCGGGGCAGGGAGCTCCTACGAGCAGTACTTC	CASSFGAGSSYEQYF
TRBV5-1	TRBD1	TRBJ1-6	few	TGCGCCAGCAGCTTGGAACAGGGGACTTCACCCCTCCACTTT	CASSLEQGTSPLHF
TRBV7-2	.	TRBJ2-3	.	TGTGCCAGCAGCTTGGAGCCCCCAGATACGCAGTATTTT	CASSLEPPDTQYF
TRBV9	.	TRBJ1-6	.	TGTGCCAGCAGCCCAGGGGATTCACCCCTCCACTTT	CASSPGDSPLHF
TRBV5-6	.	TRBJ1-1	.	TGTGCCAGCAGCTTCAAGGGGCCCTACTCTGAAGCTTTCTTT	CASSFKGPYSEAFF
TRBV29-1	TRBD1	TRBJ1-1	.	TGCAGCGTTGAAGATAACGGGGGACAGGGACGGACTGAAGCTTTCTTT	CSVEDNGGQGRTEAFF
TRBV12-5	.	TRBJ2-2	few	TGTGCTAGTGACTACCCCCTGAACACCGGGGAGCTGTTTTTT	CASDYPLNTGELFF
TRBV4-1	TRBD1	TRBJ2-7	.	TGCGCCAGCAGCCAAGATTGGCCAGGGGGCTCCTACGAGCAGTACTTC	CASSQDWPGGSYEQYF
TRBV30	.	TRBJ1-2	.	TGTGCCTGGAGTCCCCAGAGCGGCTACACCTTC	CAWSPQSGYTF
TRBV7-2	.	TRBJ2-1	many	TGTGCCAGCAGCTCTACCAACAATGAGCAGTTCTTC	CASSSTNNEQFF
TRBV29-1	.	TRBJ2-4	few	TGCAGCGTCTCCGGGACCGACATTCAGTACTTC	CSVSGTDIQYF
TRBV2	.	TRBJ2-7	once	TGTGCCAGCAGTGAGTTTCAGAATAGGAAGCAGTACTTC	CASSEFQNRKQYF
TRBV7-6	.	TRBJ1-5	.	TGTGCCAGCGCGGAACGTCCAAATCAGCCCCAGCATTTT	CASAERPNQPQHF
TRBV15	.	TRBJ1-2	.	TGTGCCACCAGCAGAGATGGAGGGGATGGCTACACCTTC	CATSRDGGDGYTF
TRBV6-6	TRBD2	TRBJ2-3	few	TGTGCCAGCAGCGGGACTAGCGGGGCAGATACGCAGTATTTT	CASSGTSGADTQYF
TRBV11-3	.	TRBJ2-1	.	TGTGCCAGCAGTCAGCAGGGGAGGGATGAGCAGTTCTTC	CASSQQGRDEQFF
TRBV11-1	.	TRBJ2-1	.	TGTGCCAGCAGTATGCCAAACTACAATGAGCAGTTCTTC	CASSMPNYNEQFF
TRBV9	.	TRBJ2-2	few	TGTGCCAGCAGCGTAGACGGAGGGGGAACCGGGGAGCTGTTTTTT	CASSVDGGGTGELFF
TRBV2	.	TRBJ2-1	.	TGTGCCAGCAGATCCGGGACGGAAAACTACAATGAGCAGTTCTTC	CASRSGTENYNEQFF
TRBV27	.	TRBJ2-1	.	TGTGCCAGCAGTTGGTCCGGGGAGCAGTTCTTC	CASSWSGEQFF
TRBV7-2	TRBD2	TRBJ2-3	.	TGTGCCAGCAGCCGATCCCTAGCGGGAACTAACCGTGGGGATACGCAGTATTTT	CASSRSLAGTNRGDTQYF
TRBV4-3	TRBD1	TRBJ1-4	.	TGCGCCAGCAGCGCCAGGACCTTCCGGGACAGTGGAGCAAAACTGTTTTTT	CASSARTFRDSGAKLFF
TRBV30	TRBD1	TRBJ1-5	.	TGTGCCTGGTCCCTGGGGGCAGGGGGGGATCAGCCCCAGCATTTT	CAWSLGAGGDQPQHF
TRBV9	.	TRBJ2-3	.	TGTGCCAGCAGCGAGGTGAGCGGGTTCACAGATACGCAGTATTTT	CASSEVSGFTDTQYF
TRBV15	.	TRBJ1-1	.	TGTGCCACCAGCAGGGCGAACACTGAAGCTTTCTTT	CATSRANTEAFF
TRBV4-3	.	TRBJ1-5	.	TGCGCCAGCAGCCAAGATCGGGTACAGCCCCAGCATTTT	CASSQDRVQPQHF
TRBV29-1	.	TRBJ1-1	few	TGCAGCGTTGAACAGGGCGCTGAAGCTTTCTTT	CSVEQGAEAFF
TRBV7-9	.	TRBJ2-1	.	TGTGCCAGCAGGTCGGGACGGGACGGCAATGAGCAGTTCTTC	CASRSGRDGNEQFF
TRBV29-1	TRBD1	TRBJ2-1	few	TGCAGCGTTGAAGGCGGGACAGGGGGCTATGAGCAGTTCTTC	CSVEGGTGGYEQFF
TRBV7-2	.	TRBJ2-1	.	TGTGCCAGCAGTCAAGACAGTGGGAGAAACAATGAGCAGTTCTTC	CASSQDSGRNNEQFF
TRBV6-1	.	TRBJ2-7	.	TGTGCCAGCAGTGACCGGGACATGGCCTACGAGCAGTACTTC	CASSDRDMAYEQYF
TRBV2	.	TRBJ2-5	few	TGTGCCACGGCGATGGGCCTTCAACCGGGAGAGACCCAGTACTTC	CATAMGLQPGETQYF
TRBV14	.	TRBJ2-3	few	TGTGCCAGCAGCCAAGATATAAGGGATACGCAGTATTTT	CASSQDIRDTQYF